Listed here are 14 T cell receptor beta chains from one sample, sequenced in a study of shared clonotypes between healthy human individuals. Only in-frame clones appear in the TCRdb table, and some are missing; sequencing was by immunoSEQ multiplex PCR. The sample lists fewer than 550,000 clones; 75% to 80% were seen once. Sequencing was performed on PBMCs. The receptors here all came from a woman aged 40 to 50 in good health. Some clones in this sample may be carry-over from other donors' samples.

V is TRBV7-6 and J is TRBJ2-2, with D perhaps matching TRBD2 (6 bases). CDR1 is SGHVS and CDR2 is FNYEAQ in the germline V gene. Trimming removed 0 bases at V and 5 bases at J, with 13 bases between. The CDR3 extends over 16 amino acids. CDR3 amino acids: CASSLAPGSSTGELFF. CDR3 nucleotides: TGTGCCAGCAGCTTAGCCCCCGGGAGTAGTACCGGGGAGCTGTTTTTT. Full variable domain (remainder filled in from reference TRBV7-6 and TRBJ2-2): GAGVSQSPRYKVTKRGQDVALRCDPISGHVSLYWYRQALGQGPEFLTYFNYEAQQDKSGLPNDRFSAERPEGSISTLTIQRTEQRDSAMYRCASSLAPGSSTGELFFGEGSRLTVL.

The rearrangement links TRBV7-9 to TRBJ1-5; possible D gene TRBD1, 5 bases. The CDR3 has 14 residues. In germline, CDR1 is SEHNR, CDR2 FQNEAQ (reference sequence). Between the trimmed V and J ends, which lost 5 bases and 4 bases, there was a span of 12 bases. The CDR3 protein is CASSPDRQNQPQHF. In DNA, the CDR3 is TGTGCCAGCAGCCCCGACAGACAGAATCAGCCCCAGCATTTT.

This clone occurred a few times. V and J are TRBV5-4 and TRBJ2-5; TRBD1 matches 7 bases. CDR1 is SGHNT and CDR2 is YYREEE in the germline V gene (reference sequence). Germline trimming cut 4 bases from V and 3 bases from J; bases unmatched to any gene: 6. This CDR3 comprises 14 residues. The CDR3: CASSAQGIKETQYF. As DNA, the CDR3 is TGTGCCAGCAGCGCACAGGGGATTAAAGAGACCCAGTACTTC.

Note on this clone: A far larger clone lies a single base away; this is likely a read error. Other DNA sequences in the same sample also yield this CDR3. CDR3 loop: CASGNGVGASYEQYF. DNA of the CDR3: TGTGCCAGCGGAAATGGGGTTGGGGCCTCCTACGAGCAGTATTTC. This chain joins TRBV5-4 and TRBJ2-7, with D possibly TRBD1 on 5 matching bases. Per germline, CDR1 SGHNT and CDR2 YYREEE (reference sequence). The CDR3 loop spans 15 amino acids. Together with reference TRBV5-4 and TRBJ2-7, the CDR3 gives the full variable domain: ETGVTQSPTHLIKTRGQQVTLRCSSQSGHNTVSWYQQALGQGPQFIFQYYREEENGRGNFPPRFSGLQFPNYSSELNVNALELDDSALYLCASGNGVGASYEQYFGPGTRLTVT.

The rearrangement links TRBV29-1 to TRBJ2-4; D gene uncertain. The CDR3 is 14 residues long. The ends were cut back, 2 bases at V and 0 bases at J, with 8 bases in the middle. Germline values: CDR1 SQVTM, CDR2 ANQGSEA. The CDR3: CSVEQSLAKNIQYF. In DNA, the CDR3 is TGCAGCGTTGAACAGAGTCTAGCCAAAAACATTCAGTACTTC.

The V gene is TRBV9, the J gene TRBJ2-3; TRBD2 agrees at 8 bases. CDR1 SGDLS and CDR2 YYNGEE come from the germline V gene. The CDR3 is 13 amino acids. Germline trimming cut 6 bases from V and 4 bases from J; bases unmatched to any gene: 4. CDR3 region: CASNRLAPDTQYF. The DNA of the CDR3 is TGTGCCAGCAATCGACTAGCGCCAGATACGCAGTATTTT.

The chain employs TRBV19 and TRBJ1-4; D uncertain. Germline V gives CDR1 LNHDA, CDR2 SQIVND (reference sequence). The V and J ends lost 7 bases and 2 bases respectively, with 17 bases between them. The length of the CDR3 is 16 residues. The CDR3 DNA follows: TGTGCCAGTACCCGGCAGGACCTGGCCACTAATGAAAAACTGTTTTTT. This encodes CASTRQDLATNEKLFF.

This clone was detected a few times. The genes are TRBV5-8 and TRBJ2-3; 14 nucleotides agree with TRBD2. CDR3 length equals 18 residues. Germline V CDR1 and CDR2: SGHTS, YDEGEE. V lost 4 bases, J lost 2 bases, and 9 bases stayed unmatched. The CDR3 sequence is CASSTTGLAGVVTDTQYF. In nucleotides, the CDR3 is TGTGCCAGCAGCACTACGGGACTAGCGGGAGTAGTCACAGATACGCAGTATTTT.

This clone has a count of ten or more. This chain uses TRBV10-3 with TRBJ1-5; 10 nucleotides agree with TRBD1. The J segment lost 3 bases and the V segment lost 10 bases, leaving 6 bases of the junction unmatched. The CDR3 covers 14 residues. The germline V gene has CDR1 ENHRY and CDR2 SYGVKD. The CDR3 DNA reads TGTGCCAACTGGGACAGGGGTTACAATCAGCCCCAGCATTTT. Its translation is CANWDRGYNQPQHF.

The J gene is TRBJ2-3, the V gene TRBV30; D is uncertain. The length of the CDR3 is 14 residues. The V gene lost 2 bases and the J gene lost 1 base, with 10 bases spanning the gap. The germline gives CDR1 GTSNPN, CDR2 SVGIG (reference sequence). For the CDR3, the DNA is TGTGCCTGGAGTTGGGTGGGTCGCACAGATACGCAGTATTTT. Translated: CAWSWVGRTDTQYF. The variable domain in full, with the rest retrieved from reference TRBV30 and TRBJ2-3, is SQTIHQWPATLVQPVGSPLSLECTVEGTSNPNLYWYRQAAGRGLQLLFYSVGIGQISSEVPQNLSASRPQDRQFILSSKKLLLSDSGFYLCAWSWVGRTDTQYFGPGTRLTVL.

The chain uses TRBV27 and TRBJ2-1; D not certain. In germline, CDR1 is MNHEY, CDR2 SMNVEV (reference sequence). Trimming removed 5 bases at V and 8 bases at J, with 7 bases between. The CDR3 covers 11 residues. The CDR3 bases are TGTGCCAGCAGTCCAATGGATGAGCAGTTCTTC. It yields the protein CASSPMDEQFF.

The V call is TRBV6-6, the J call TRBJ2-7; maybe TRBD1 (5 bases). V was cut by 0 bases and J by 3 bases, with 12 bases left in between. Per the germline V gene, CDR1 is MNHNY and CDR2 is SVGAGI (reference sequence). This CDR3 region has 15 residues. The CDR3 reads CASSYSTTALYEQYF. In nucleotides, the CDR3 is TGTGCCAGCAGTTACTCAACGACAGCACTCTACGAGCAGTACTTC.

This chain uses TRBV7-2 with TRBJ2-3; 8 bases agree with TRBD1. This CDR3 is 15 amino acids long. Germline V lookup: CDR1 SGHTA, CDR2 FQGNSA. Trimming at V came to 1 base and at J to 3 bases, leaving 3 bases not matched to a gene. CDR3 nucleotides: TGTGCCAGCAGCTTAGAGGGACAGGCAACAGATACGCAGTATTTT. This encodes CASSLEGQATDTQYF. Drawing the rest from reference TRBV7-2 and TRBJ2-3, the complete variable domain is GAGVSQSPSNKVTEKGKDVELRCDPISGHTALYWYRQSLGQGLEFLIYFQGNSAPDKSGLPSDRFSAERTGGSVSTLTIQRTQQEDSAVYLCASSLEGQATDTQYFGPGTRLTVL.

V and J are TRBV5-8 and TRBJ2-1; 9 nucleotides line up with TRBD2. The CDR3 contains 15 residues. Germline CDR1 SGHTS, CDR2 YDEGEE. Trimming at V came to 4 bases and at J to 0 bases, leaving 2 bases not matched to a gene. The CDR3 region has the DNA TGTGCCAGCAGCCGTAGCGGGAGCTCCTACAATGAGCAGTTCTTC. This sequence encodes CASSRSGSSYNEQFF.